Included here is one TCR beta chain sequence, with context. A read error may account for a junction end that differs from germline. The data derive from a study of blood T cell repertoires in COVID-19. The wider study: Samples came from the United States, Italy and Spain, spanning acute and convalescent COVID-19.

Recruitment covered fewer than 25 US areas and drew participants whose ages spanned about 18 to 90 years. Cohort assignment relied on participant-reported clinical history. Per the original data handling: Estimates of nucleated cell counts were drawn from the amplification of reference gene primers. Only in-frame clones appear in the TCRdb table, and some are missing; sequencing was by immunoSEQ multiplex PCR. That table furnishes V, J and clone size, whereas the DNA furnished D and trimming. The table lists about 140,000 clones, approximately 84% of them singletons. Material for sequencing was PBMCs or T cells enriched from blood (not recorded which). This sequence was found in a woman aged 45 to 65 with acute COVID-19.

This chain's CDR3 is CASSLSLDRNTEAFF. The CDR3 nucleotides are TGTGCCAGCAGTCTATCCCTCGACAGGAACACTGAAGCTTTCTTT. J is TRBJ1-1 and V is TRBV27; the D gene is possibly TRBD1 (5 bases). Per germline, CDR1 MNHEY and CDR2 SMNVEV (reference sequence). There are 15 residues in the CDR3.